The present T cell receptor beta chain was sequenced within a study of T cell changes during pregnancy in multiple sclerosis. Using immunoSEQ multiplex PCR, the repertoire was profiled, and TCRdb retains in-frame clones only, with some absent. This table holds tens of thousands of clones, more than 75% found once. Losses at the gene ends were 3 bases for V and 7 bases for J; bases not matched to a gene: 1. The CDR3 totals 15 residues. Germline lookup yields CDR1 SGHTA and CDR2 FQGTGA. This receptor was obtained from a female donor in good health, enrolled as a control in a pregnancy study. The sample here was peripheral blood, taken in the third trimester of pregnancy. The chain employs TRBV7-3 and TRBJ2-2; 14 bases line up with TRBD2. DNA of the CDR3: TGTGCCAGCAGCTTGGGACTAGCGGGGGACGGGGAGCTGTTTTTT. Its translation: CASSLGLAGDGELFF. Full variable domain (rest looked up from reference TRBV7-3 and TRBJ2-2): GAGVSQTPSNKVTEKGKYVELRCDPISGHTALYWYRQSLGQGPEFLIYFQGTGAADDSGLPNDRFFAVRPEGSVSTLKIQRTERGDSAVYLCASSLGLAGDGELFFGEGSRLTVL.